This T cell receptor beta chain was captured by sequencing in a study of blood T cell repertoires in COVID-19. Whole-study context: COVID-19 samples collected from the United States, Italy and Spain covered acute and convalescent phases.

The CDR3 is 14 residues long. With 6 bases removed from V and 0 bases from J, the gap between germline ends came to 6 bases. Germline assignment: CDR1 SNHLY and CDR2 FYNNEI. Comments on this clone: This CDR3 is also generated by other DNA sequences in the sample.

TCRdb's table, derived via immunoSEQ multiplex PCR, lists solely in-frame clones and lacks some. The repertoire has roughly 120,000 clones, more than 60% of them found once; the top ten carry about 2.1%. The J gene is TRBJ1-6, the V gene TRBV2; D call uncertain. The sample was peripheral blood. This clonotype was obtained from a man aged 70 or older with acute or convalescent COVID-19. CDR3 in amino acids: CASRGSSYNSPLHF. CDR3 in DNA: TGTGCCAGCAGAGGGAGCTCCTATAATTCACCCCTCCACTTT. The whole variable domain, filled in from reference TRBV2 and TRBJ1-6, reads EPEVTQTPSHQVTQMGQEVILRCVPISNHLYFYWYRQILGQKVEFLVSFYNNEISEKSEIFDDQFSVERPDGSNFTLKIRSTKLEDSAMYFCASRGSSYNSPLHFGNGTRLTVT.